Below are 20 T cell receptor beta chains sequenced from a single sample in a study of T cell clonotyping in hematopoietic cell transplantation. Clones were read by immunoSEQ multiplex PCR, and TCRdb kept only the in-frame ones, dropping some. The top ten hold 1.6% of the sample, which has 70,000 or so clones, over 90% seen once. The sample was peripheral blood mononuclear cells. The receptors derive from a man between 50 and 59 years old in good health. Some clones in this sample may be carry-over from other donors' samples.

Here the CDR3 reads CASSETTGENTEAFF. The CDR3 coding sequence is TGTGCCAGCAGTGAAACGACAGGGGAGAACACTGAAGCTTTCTTT. The chain employs TRBV6-1 and TRBJ1-1, with 8 bases matching TRBD1. CDR1 and CDR2 from the germline V gene are MNHNS and SASEGT. This CDR3 comprises 15 residues. The V segment lost 2 bases and the J segment 1 base; nucleotides outside the gene matches: 3.

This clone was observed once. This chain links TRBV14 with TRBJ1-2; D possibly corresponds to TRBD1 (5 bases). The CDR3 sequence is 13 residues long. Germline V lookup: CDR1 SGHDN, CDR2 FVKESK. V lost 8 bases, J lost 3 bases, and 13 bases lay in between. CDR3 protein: CASDPGTDYGYTF. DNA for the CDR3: TGTGCCAGCGATCCTGGGACGGACTATGGCTACACCTTC.

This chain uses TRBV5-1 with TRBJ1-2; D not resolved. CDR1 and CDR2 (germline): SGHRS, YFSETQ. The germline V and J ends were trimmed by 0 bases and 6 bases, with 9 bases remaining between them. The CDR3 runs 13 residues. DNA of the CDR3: TGCGCCAGCAGCTTGGCCGAAACGGATGGCTACACCTTC. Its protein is CASSLAETDGYTF.

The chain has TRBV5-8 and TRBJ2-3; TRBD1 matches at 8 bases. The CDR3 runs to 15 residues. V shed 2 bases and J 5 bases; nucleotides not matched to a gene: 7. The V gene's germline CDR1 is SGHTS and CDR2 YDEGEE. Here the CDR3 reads CASSLDRGSGDTQYF. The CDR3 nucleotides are TGTGCCAGCAGCTTAGACAGGGGCTCCGGAGATACGCAGTATTTT.

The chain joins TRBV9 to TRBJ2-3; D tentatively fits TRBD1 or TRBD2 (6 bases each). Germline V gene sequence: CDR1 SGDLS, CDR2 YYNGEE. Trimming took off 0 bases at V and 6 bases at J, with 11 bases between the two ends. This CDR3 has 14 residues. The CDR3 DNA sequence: TGTGCCAGCAGCGTAGGGGGGGCCTCGGATACGCAGTATTTT. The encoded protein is CASSVGGASDTQYF. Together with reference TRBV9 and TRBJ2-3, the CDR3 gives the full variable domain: DSGVTQTPKHLITATGQRVTLRCSPRSGDLSVYWYQQSLDQGLQFLIQYYNGEERAKGNILERFSAQQFPDLHSELNLSSLELGDSALYFCASSVGGASDTQYFGPGTRLTVL.

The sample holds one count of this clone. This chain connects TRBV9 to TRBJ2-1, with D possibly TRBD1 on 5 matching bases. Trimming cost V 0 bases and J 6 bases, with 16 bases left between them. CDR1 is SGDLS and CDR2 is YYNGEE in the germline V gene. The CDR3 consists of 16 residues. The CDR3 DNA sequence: TGTGCCAGCAGCGTAGCGAGTAGCAGGGCTCTCAATGAGCAGTTCTTC. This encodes CASSVASSRALNEQFF.

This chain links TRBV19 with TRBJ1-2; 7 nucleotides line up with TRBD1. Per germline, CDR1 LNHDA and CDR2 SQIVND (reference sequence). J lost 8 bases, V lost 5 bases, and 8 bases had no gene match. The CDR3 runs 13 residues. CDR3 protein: CASSQTGDHGYTF. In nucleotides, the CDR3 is TGTGCCAGTAGTCAAACAGGGGATCACGGCTACACCTTC. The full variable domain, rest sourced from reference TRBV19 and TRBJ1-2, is DGGITQSPKYLFRKEGQNVTLSCEQNLNHDAMYWYRQDPGQGLRLIYYSQIVNDFQKGDIAEGYSVSREKKESFPLTVTSAQKNPTAFYLCASSQTGDHGYTFGSGTRLTVV.

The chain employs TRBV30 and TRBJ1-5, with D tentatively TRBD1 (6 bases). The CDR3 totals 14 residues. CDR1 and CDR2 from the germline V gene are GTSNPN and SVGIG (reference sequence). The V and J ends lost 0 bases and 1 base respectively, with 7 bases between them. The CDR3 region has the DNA TGTGCCTGGAGTGTCGGACAGAGCAATCAGCCCCAGCATTTT. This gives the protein CAWSVGQSNQPQHF.

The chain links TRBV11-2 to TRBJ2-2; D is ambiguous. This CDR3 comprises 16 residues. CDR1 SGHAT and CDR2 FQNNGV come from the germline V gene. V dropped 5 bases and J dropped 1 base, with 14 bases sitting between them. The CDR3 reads CASSPQVRLNTGELFF. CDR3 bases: TGTGCCAGCAGCCCCCAGGTCCGGCTGAACACCGGGGAGCTGTTTTTT.

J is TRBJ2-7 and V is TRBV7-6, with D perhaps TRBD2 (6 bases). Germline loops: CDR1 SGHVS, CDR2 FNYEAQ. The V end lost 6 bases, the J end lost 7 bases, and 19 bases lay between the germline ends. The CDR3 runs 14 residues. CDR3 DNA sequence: TGTGCCAGCAGTTGCCTTGGAGGGTCTTGTGAGCAGTACTTC. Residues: CASSCLGGSCEQYF. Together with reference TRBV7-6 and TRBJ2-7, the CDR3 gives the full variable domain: GAGVSQSPRYKVTKRGQDVALRCDPISGHVSLYWYRQALGQGPEFLTYFNYEAQQDKSGLPNDRFSAERPEGSISTLTIQRTEQRDSAMYRCASSCLGGSCEQYFGPGTRLTVT.

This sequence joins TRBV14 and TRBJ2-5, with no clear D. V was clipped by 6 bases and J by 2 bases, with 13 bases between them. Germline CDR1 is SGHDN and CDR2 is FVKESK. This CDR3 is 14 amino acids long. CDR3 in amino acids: CASSRWQAQETQYF. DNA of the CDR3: TGTGCCAGCAGTAGGTGGCAGGCGCAAGAGACCCAGTACTTC.

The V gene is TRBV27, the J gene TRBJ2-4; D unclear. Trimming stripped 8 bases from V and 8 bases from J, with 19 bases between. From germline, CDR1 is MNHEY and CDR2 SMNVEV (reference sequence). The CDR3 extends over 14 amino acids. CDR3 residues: CASSPENVNDIQYF. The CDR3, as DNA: TGTGCCAGCTCACCCGAGAACGTAAACGACATTCAGTACTTC.

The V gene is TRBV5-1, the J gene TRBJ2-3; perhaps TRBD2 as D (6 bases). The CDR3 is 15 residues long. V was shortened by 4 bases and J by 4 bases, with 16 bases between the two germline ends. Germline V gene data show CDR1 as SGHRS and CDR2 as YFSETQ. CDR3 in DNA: TGCGCCAGCAGCCCCCGCGGGGAGTTCGCAGATACGCAGTATTTT. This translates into CASSPRGEFADTQYF.

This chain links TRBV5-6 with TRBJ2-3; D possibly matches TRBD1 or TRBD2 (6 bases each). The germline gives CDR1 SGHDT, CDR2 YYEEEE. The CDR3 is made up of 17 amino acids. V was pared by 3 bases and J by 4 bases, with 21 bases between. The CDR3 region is CASSSLLERGAADTQYF. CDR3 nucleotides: TGTGCCAGCAGCTCTCTATTGGAGAGGGGGGCTGCAGATACGCAGTATTTT. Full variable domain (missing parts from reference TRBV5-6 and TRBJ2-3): DAGVTQSPTHLIKTRGQQVTLRCSPKSGHDTVSWYQQALGQGPQFIFQYYEEEERQRGNFPDRFSGHQFPNYSSELNVNALLLGDSALYLCASSSLLERGAADTQYFGPGTRLTVL.

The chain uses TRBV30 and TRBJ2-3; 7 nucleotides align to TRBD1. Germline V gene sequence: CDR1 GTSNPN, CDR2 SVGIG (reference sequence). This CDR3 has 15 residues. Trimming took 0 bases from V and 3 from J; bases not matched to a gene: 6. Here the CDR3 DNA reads TGTGCCTGGAGTGTTTCAGGGGGAGTAACAGATACGCAGTATTTT. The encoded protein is CAWSVSGGVTDTQYF.

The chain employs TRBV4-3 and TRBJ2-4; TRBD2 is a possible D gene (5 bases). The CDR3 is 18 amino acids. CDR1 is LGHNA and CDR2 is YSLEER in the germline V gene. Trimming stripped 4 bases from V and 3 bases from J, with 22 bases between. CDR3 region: CASSPSHGPPSGKNIQYF. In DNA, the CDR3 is TGCGCCAGCAGCCCTAGCCACGGTCCCCCGTCGGGCAAAAACATTCAGTACTTC.

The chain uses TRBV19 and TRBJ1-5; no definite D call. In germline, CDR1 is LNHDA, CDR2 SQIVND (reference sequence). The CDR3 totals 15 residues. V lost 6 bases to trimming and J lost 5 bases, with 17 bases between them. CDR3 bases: TGTGCCAGTAGCCTAGCCCCGGGGAAGGATCAGCCCCAGCATTTT. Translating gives CASSLAPGKDQPQHF.

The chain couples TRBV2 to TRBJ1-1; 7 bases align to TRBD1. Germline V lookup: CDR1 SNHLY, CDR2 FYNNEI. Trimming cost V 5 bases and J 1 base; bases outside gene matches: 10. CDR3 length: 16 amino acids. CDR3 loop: CASSRTTGSANTEAFF. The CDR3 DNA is TGTGCCAGCAGTCGGACGACAGGGTCGGCGAACACTGAAGCTTTCTTT.

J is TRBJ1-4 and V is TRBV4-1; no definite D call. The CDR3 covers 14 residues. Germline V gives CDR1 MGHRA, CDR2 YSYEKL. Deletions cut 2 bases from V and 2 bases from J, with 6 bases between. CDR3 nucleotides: TGCGCCAGCAGCCAATTTATGACTAATGAAAAACTGTTTTTT. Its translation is CASSQFMTNEKLFF.

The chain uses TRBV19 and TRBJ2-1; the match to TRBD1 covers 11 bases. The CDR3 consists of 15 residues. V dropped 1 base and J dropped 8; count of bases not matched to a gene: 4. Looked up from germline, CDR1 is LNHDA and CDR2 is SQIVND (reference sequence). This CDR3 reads CASSIVRTGGHEQFF. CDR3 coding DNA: TGTGCCAGTAGTATAGTAAGGACAGGGGGCCATGAGCAGTTCTTC.